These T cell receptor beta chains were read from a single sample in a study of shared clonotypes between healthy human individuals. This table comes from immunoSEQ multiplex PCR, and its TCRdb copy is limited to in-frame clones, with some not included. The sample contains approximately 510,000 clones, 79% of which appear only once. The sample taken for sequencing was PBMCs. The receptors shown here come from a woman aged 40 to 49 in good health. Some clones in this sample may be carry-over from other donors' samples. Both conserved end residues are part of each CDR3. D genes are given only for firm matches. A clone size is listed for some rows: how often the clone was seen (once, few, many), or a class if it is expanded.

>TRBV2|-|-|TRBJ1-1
CASKGGIHMNTEAFF
TGTGCCAGCAAGGGGGGAATTCACATGAACACTGAAGCTTTCTTT
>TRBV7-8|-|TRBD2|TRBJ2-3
CASSFGTSGTDTQYF
TGTGCCAGCAGCTTCGGGACTAGCGGCACAGATACGCAGTATTTT
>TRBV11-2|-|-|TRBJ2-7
CASSLAGLEQYF
TGTGCCAGCAGCTTAGCGGGACTCGAGCAGTACTTC
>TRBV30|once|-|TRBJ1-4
CAWSVRGRRNEKLFF
TGTGCCTGGAGTGTACGGGGCAGGAGAAATGAAAAACTGTTTTTT
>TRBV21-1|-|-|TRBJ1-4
CASSKKEGTVVPPTNEKLFF
TGTGCCAGCAGCAAGAAGGAAGGGACAGTAGTACCCCCAACTAATGAAAAACTGTTTTTT
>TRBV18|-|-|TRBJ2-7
CASSPLSLYEQYF
TGTGCCAGCTCACCACTCTCTCTCTACGAGCAGTACTTC
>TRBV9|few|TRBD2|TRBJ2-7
CASSVGGTSSYEQYF
TGTGCCAGCAGCGTAGGTGGGACTAGCTCCTACGAGCAGTACTTC
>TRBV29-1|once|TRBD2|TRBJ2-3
CSDTGTSGNTQYF
TGCAGCGATACCGGGACTAGCGGTAATACGCAGTATTTT
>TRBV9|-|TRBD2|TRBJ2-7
CASSVGGRATYEQYF
TGTGCCAGCAGCGTGGGCGGGAGGGCCACCTACGAGCAGTACTTC
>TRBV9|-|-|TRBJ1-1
CASSSRGTEAFF
TGTGCCAGCAGCTCCCGGGGGACTGAAGCTTTCTTT
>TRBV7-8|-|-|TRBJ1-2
CASSLGGVAGNNYGYTF
TGTGCCAGCAGCTTAGGGGGTGTGGCAGGGAATAACTATGGCTACACCTTC
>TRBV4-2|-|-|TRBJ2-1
CASSQEVAGTRGYNEQFF
TGTGCCAGCAGCCAAGAGGTAGCAGGGACCAGGGGTTACAATGAGCAGTTCTTC
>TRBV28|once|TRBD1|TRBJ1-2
CASSLYWDSSNYGYTF
TGTGCCAGCAGTTTATACTGGGACAGCTCTAACTATGGCTACACCTTC
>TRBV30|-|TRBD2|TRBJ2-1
CAWSREAEQFF
TGTGCCTGGAGCCGGGAGGCCGAGCAGTTCTTC
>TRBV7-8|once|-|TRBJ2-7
CASSLGQDAEQYF
TGTGCCAGCAGCTTGGGACAAGATGCCGAGCAGTACTTC
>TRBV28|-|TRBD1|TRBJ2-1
CASSGQGYNEQFF
TGTGCCAGCAGCGGACAGGGGTACAATGAGCAGTTCTTC
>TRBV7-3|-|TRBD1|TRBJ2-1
CASSLRAGGYNEQFF
TGTGCCAGCAGCTTAAGGGCAGGGGGTTACAATGAGCAGTTCTTC
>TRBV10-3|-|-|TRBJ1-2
CAISESGRDTF
TGTGCCATCAGTGAGTCGGGGCGAGACACCTTC
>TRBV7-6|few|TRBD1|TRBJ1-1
CASRLGTGTEAFF
TGTGCCAGCAGATTAGGGACAGGGACTGAAGCTTTCTTT
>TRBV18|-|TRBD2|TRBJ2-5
CASSPRTSRFQETQYF
TGTGCCAGCTCACCTCGGACTAGTAGGTTCCAAGAGACCCAGTACTTC
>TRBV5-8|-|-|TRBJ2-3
CASSLGASGTDTQYF
TGTGCCAGCAGCTTGGGCGCTAGCGGCACAGATACGCAGTATTTT
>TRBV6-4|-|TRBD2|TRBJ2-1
CATGERENDEQFF
TGTGCCACCGGCGAGCGGGAGAATGATGAGCAGTTCTTC
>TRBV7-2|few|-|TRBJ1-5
CASSLSDRLNQPQHF
TGTGCCAGCAGCTTAAGTGACAGGTTAAATCAGCCCCAGCATTTT
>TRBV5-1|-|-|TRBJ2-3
CASSLAGPLRNTQYF
TGCGCCAGCAGCTTGGCCGGGCCACTCAGGAATACGCAGTATTTT
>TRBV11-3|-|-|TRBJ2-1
CASSNRASREQFF
TGTGCCAGCAGCAACCGGGCGTCCAGGGAGCAGTTCTTC
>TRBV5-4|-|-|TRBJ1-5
CASSRDSNQPQHF
TGTGCCAGCAGCCGGGACAGCAATCAGCCCCAGCATTTT
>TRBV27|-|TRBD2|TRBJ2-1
CASSFGSSGGYEQFF
TGTGCCAGCAGTTTCGGGTCTAGCGGTGGGTATGAGCAGTTCTTC
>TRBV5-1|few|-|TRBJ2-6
CASSLATGANVLTF
TGCGCCAGCAGCCTAGCTACCGGGGCCAACGTCCTGACTTTC